The 20 T cell receptor beta chains below come from one sample, sequenced in a study of regulatory T cells in long-lasting Graves disease. For TCR beta, libraries came from iRepertoire HTBI primers and Arm-PCR of CDR3 regions. TCRdb redid the calling of the multiplex PCR reads with MiXCR, one entry per CDR3 protein. In the table there are hundreds of thousands of distinct CDR3 sequences, about 20% of which are singletons. Described time point: persistent/refractory GD, antithyroid drugs over 5 years with positive TRAb. PBMCs provided the RNA from which the TCR library was made. The sample here was peripheral blood mononuclear cells (PBMCs), taken when the disease was refractory, from a patient treated with antithyroid drugs. All receptors come from a female donor with Graves disease.

This clonotype has at least ten counts. This chain joins TRBV28 and TRBJ1-5, with unresolved D. The germline V gene encodes CDR1 MDHEN and CDR2 SYDVKM. This CDR3 spans 16 amino acids. The ends were cut back, 7 bases at V and 7 bases at J, with 23 bases in the middle. In DNA, the CDR3 is TGTGCCAGCACCCGAAGTCTACAGCCCGGCATCCAGCCCCAGCATTTT. This encodes CASTRSLQPGIQPQHF.

This clonotype was seen repeatedly, ten times or more. The chain uses TRBV28 and TRBJ1-5; D unresolved. CDR3 length equals 15 residues. The germline V gene has CDR1 MDHEN and CDR2 SYDVKM. V was clipped by 1 base and J by 5 bases, with 12 bases between them. CDR3 sequence: CASSLSAWGDQPQHF. The CDR3 nucleotides are TGTGCCAGCAGTTTATCCGCCTGGGGTGATCAGCCCCAGCATTTT. The variable domain in full, completed from reference TRBV28 and TRBJ1-5, reads DVKVTQSSRYLVKRTGEKVFLECVQDMDHENMFWYRQDPGLGLRLIYFSYDVKMKEKGDIPEGYSVSREKKERFSLILESASTNQTSMYLCASSLSAWGDQPQHFGDGTRLSIL.

This chain's CDR3 is CSSGLAYNEQFF. The CDR3 region has the DNA TGCAGCTCGGGACTAGCTTACAATGAGCAGTTCTTC. V usage is TRBV20-1 and J usage is TRBJ2-1; 9 bases line up with TRBD2. Germline CDR1 and CDR2: DFQATT and SNEGSKA (reference sequence). This CDR3 is 12 amino acids long.

This clonotype was detected once. This chain joins TRBV20-1 and TRBJ2-1; TRBD2 aligns across 9 bases. The CDR3 extends over 15 amino acids. Germline CDR1 DFQATT, CDR2 SNEGSKA (reference sequence). The ends lost 3 bases at V and 0 bases at J; junction bases unmatched: 3. This chain's CDR3 is CSARGGRGSYNEQFF. CDR3 coding DNA: TGCAGTGCTAGGGGCGGGAGGGGCTCCTACAATGAGCAGTTCTTC.

The gene calls are TRBV15 and TRBJ2-7, with no clear D. Trimming stripped 3 bases from V and 0 bases from J, with 12 bases between. Germline loops: CDR1 LNHNV, CDR2 YYDKDF (reference sequence). The CDR3 spans 15 residues. In nucleotides, the CDR3 is TGTGCCACCAGCAGTTTGTTGGTGAGCTCCTACGAGCAGTACTTC. It encodes CATSSLLVSSYEQYF.

There are a few counts of this clonotype. The V gene is TRBV12-3 or TRBV12-4, the J gene TRBJ2-1; D may be TRBD1 or TRBD2 (5 bases each). The ends were cut back, 5 bases at V and 4 bases at J, with 15 bases in the middle. The CDR3 loop spans 15 amino acids. The CDR3 region is CASSPEGPIYNEQFF. The DNA for the CDR3 is TGTGCCAGCAGTCCCGAGGGACCGATTTACAATGAGCAGTTCTTC.

This clonotype counts as medium-sized. This rearrangement joins TRBV25-1 to TRBJ1-2; 7 nucleotides match TRBD1. The CDR3 loop spans 17 amino acids. Germline CDR1 is MGHDK and CDR2 is SYGVNS. Trimming cost V 5 bases and J 0 bases; bases outside gene matches: 12. In nucleotides, the CDR3 is TGTGCCAGCAGTTCTCCCTTCTTAGGACAGGCTAACTATGGCTACACCTTC. This codes for CASSSPFLGQANYGYTF.

This clonotype occurred many times. This chain links TRBV12-3 or TRBV12-4 with TRBJ2-6, with D perhaps assigned TRBD1 or TRBD2 (5 bases each). V was clipped by 8 bases and J by 1 base, with 6 bases between them. CDR3 length equals 13 residues. CDR3 sequence (DNA): TGTGCCAGCGGGGGTTCTGGGGCCAACGTCCTGACTTTC. Encoded protein: CASGGSGANVLTF.

The table lists this clonotype with many counts. The rearrangement links TRBV27 to TRBJ2-7, with a tentative D call TRBD1 (6 bases). V was trimmed by 3 bases and J by 3 bases, leaving 18 bases between them. CDR1 and CDR2 from the germline V gene are MNHEY and SMNVEV (reference sequence). This CDR3 is built from 16 residues. This CDR3 is CASSLFPGTKVYEQYF. The CDR3 nucleotides read TGTGCCAGCAGTTTGTTCCCCGGGACAAAAGTCTACGAGCAGTACTTC.

This clonotype came up a few times. The gene calls are TRBV5-1 and TRBJ2-7, with D perhaps TRBD2 (6 bases). The CDR3 consists of 15 residues. Germline V gene data show CDR1 as SGHRS and CDR2 as YFSETQ. Deletions cut 0 bases from V and 7 bases from J, with 17 bases between. The CDR3 coding sequence is TGCGCCAGCAGCTTGGAGCTAACGGGGGTTCGGGAGCAGTACTTC. It encodes CASSLELTGVREQYF.

This clonotype has a count of ten or more. The chain has TRBV28 and TRBJ1-1; TRBD1 matches at 10 bases. CDR3 length: 10 amino acids. Germline V CDR1 and CDR2: MDHEN, SYDVKM. This CDR3 reads CGTGGPEAFF. The DNA for the CDR3 is TGTGGGACAGGGGGACCTGAAGCTTTCTTT.

This clonotype has ten or more counts. The chain joins TRBV6-9 to TRBJ2-7, with a possible D match to TRBD1 (6 bases). Germline lookup yields CDR1 MNHGY and CDR2 SVAAGI. The CDR3 loop spans 16 amino acids. V gave up 4 bases and J gave up 6 bases, with 22 bases separating them. CDR3 region: CASSSPRLDRWGEQYF. DNA for the CDR3: TGTGCCAGCAGTTCCCCCCGATTAGACAGGTGGGGCGAGCAGTACTTC.

This clonotype appeared many times. The chain carries TRBV3-1 and TRBJ2-7, with D perhaps matching TRBD2 (6 bases). The V end was cut by 2 bases, the J end by 3 bases, with 8 bases between. The CDR3 covers 13 residues. The germline gives CDR1 LGHDT, CDR2 YNNKEL (reference sequence). CDR3 sequence: CASSQSSDYEQYF. CDR3 nucleotide sequence: TGTGCCAGCAGCCAATCTAGCGACTACGAGCAGTACTTC.

This clonotype was found many times. The CDR3 here is CSAYQGSQYF. CDR3 DNA: TGCAGTGCGTATCAGGGTTCACAGTACTTC. The chain carries TRBV20-1 and TRBJ2-7; D perhaps matches TRBD1 (5 bases). V was shortened by 6 bases and J by 10 bases, with 13 bases between the two germline ends. Germline lookup yields CDR1 DFQATT and CDR2 SNEGSKA (reference sequence). This CDR3 has 10 residues.

This clonotype was seen many times. This chain uses TRBV6-2 or TRBV6-3 with TRBJ1-2; TRBD1 aligns across 9 bases. Germline V gene data show CDR1 as MNHEY and CDR2 as SVGEGT. Trimming took 2 bases from V and 4 from J; bases not matched to a gene: 5. This CDR3 is built from 15 residues. The CDR3 sequence is CASSYGTGPLYGYTF. Written as DNA, the CDR3 is TGTGCCAGCAGTTACGGGACAGGGCCCCTCTATGGCTACACCTTC.

The table lists this clonotype with many counts. This chain links TRBV28 with TRBJ2-7, with a tentative D call TRBD1 (7 bases). Germline V CDR1 and CDR2: MDHEN, SYDVKM. V lost 1 base and J 0 bases, leaving 22 bases between the germline ends. The length of the CDR3 is 19 residues. The CDR3 bases are TGTGCCAGCAGTTTATTTCGTAGGGGGCTAGCGCATAGCTCCTACGAGCAGTACTTC. Translation gives CASSLFRRGLAHSSYEQYF.

This clonotype has ten or more counts. The chain links TRBV18 to TRBJ2-5; D gene uncertain. Germline V gene sequence: CDR1 KGHSH, CDR2 LQKENI. V was clipped by 3 bases and J by 4 bases, with 15 bases between them. The CDR3 contains 15 residues. The CDR3 nucleotides read TGTGCCAGCTCACCGGTCATCGTTCGAGGAGAGACCCAGTACTTC. As protein: CASSPVIVRGETQYF.

Concerning this clonotype: The junction shows a germline mismatch at one end, possibly a read error. The chain is built from TRBV6-1 and TRBJ2-5; TRBD2 matches 10 bases. Germline-derived CDR1 and CDR2 are MNHNS and SASEGT. The CDR3 consists of 13 residues. This chain's CDR3 is CASSGAGGTTQHF. The CDR3 nucleotides are TGTGCCAGCAGTGGAGCGGGGGGGACGACCCAGCACTTC.

This clonotype came up many times. The chain links TRBV11-2 to TRBJ1-5; D may be TRBD1 (5 bases). Germline V gives CDR1 SGHAT, CDR2 FQNNGV. This CDR3 has 14 residues. V gave up 5 bases and J gave up 4 bases, with 12 bases separating them. The CDR3 loop is CASSQGRVNQPQHF. The DNA for the CDR3 is TGTGCCAGCAGCCAGGGCAGGGTGAATCAGCCCCAGCATTTT.

This clonotype was detected once. V gene TRBV7-8 combines with J gene TRBJ2-1; 8 bases fit TRBD2. This CDR3 has 18 residues. After removal of 2 bases from V and 3 bases from J, the junction contained 12 bases not matched to a gene. The germline gives CDR1 SGHVS, CDR2 FQNEAQ. As DNA, the CDR3 is TGTGCCAGCAGCTTACTGACACGTACTAGCGGTTTCTACAATGAGCAGTTCTTC. It codes for CASSLLTRTSGFYNEQFF.